This is a list of T cell receptor beta chains from one sample in a study of blood T cells in healthy people across ages. TCRdb itself ran the 5' RACE reads through MiXCR, one entry per CDR3 protein. The data show around 580,000 distinct CDR3 sequences, with around 48% seen just once and under 30% held by the top ten. Sequencing was carried out using blood. These receptor sequences come from an elderly man in good health. Each CDR3 is given with its conserved first and last residue. The order of the fields is D gene, clone size, CDR3 length, V gene, J gene, CDR3 protein, CDR3 DNA. The D gene is left open where the match is weak. A row's size may be missing; if present it is once, few, many or a size class.

NA	NA	14	TRBV28	TRBJ2-7	CASSFRSRSYEQYF	TGTGCCAGCAGTTTCCGCAGTAGGTCCTACGAGCAGTACTTC
NA	NA	15	TRBV11-2	TRBJ2-3	CASSLIAFSTDTQYF	TGTGCCAGCAGCTTAATAGCATTTAGCACAGATACGCAGTATTTT
TRBD1	NA	15	TRBV20-1	TRBJ1-2	CSVGTDRRANYGYTF	TGCAGTGTAGGGACAGACCGCAGAGCTAACTATGGCTACACCTTC
NA	NA	13	TRBV6-5	TRBJ2-2	CASRRTKAGELFF	TGTGCCAGCAGACGAACGAAGGCCGGGGAGCTGTTTTTT
TRBD1	few	13	TRBV29-1	TRBJ2-1	CSGYRDRYNEQFF	TGCAGCGGCTACCGGGACAGATACAATGAGCAGTTCTTC
NA	few	14	TRBV7-2	TRBJ2-7	CASSLAGRAYEQYF	TGTGCCAGCAGCTTAGCGGGGCGTGCCTACGAGCAGTACTTC
NA	NA	12	TRBV12-3/TRBV12-4	TRBJ2-5	CASSSDGETQYF	TGTGCCAGCAGTTCGGACGGGGAGACCCAGTACTTC
TRBD2	NA	17	TRBV4-3	TRBJ2-3	CASSQGTSGDGTDTQYF	TGCGCCAGCAGCCAGGGGACTAGCGGGGACGGCACAGATACGCAGTATTTT
TRBD2	NA	15	TRBV20-1	TRBJ2-3	CSARKVAGSTDTQYF	TGCAGTGCTAGGAAGGTAGCGGGAAGCACGGATACGCAGTATTTT
NA	NA	14	TRBV10-1	TRBJ1-2	CASSESIRGGGYTF	TGCGCCAGCAGTGAGTCGATCCGGGGAGGGGGCTACACCTTC
TRBD1	few	15	TRBV7-9	TRBJ2-3	CASYWGRQGPDTQYF	TGTGCCAGCTACTGGGGCCGACAGGGGCCAGATACGCAGTATTTT
TRBD1	NA	14	TRBV12-3/TRBV12-4	TRBJ2-7	CASSSWTGHSEQYF	TGTGCCAGCAGTTCCTGGACAGGGCACTCCGAGCAGTACTTC
NA	NA	15	TRBV12-3/TRBV12-4	TRBJ2-1	CASSPGTREYNEQFF	TGTGCCAGCAGTCCCGGGACAAGAGAGTACAATGAGCAGTTCTTC
NA	NA	13	TRBV7-2	TRBJ1-5	CASSSKWDQPQHF	TGTGCCAGCAGCTCAAAGTGGGATCAGCCCCAGCATTTT
TRBD1	NA	14	TRBV7-2	TRBJ1-6	CASSLTGDGSPLHF	TGTGCCAGCAGCTTGACAGGGGATGGCTCACCCCTCCACTTT
NA	NA	14	TRBV12-3/TRBV12-4	TRBJ2-1	CASSGTGSYNEQFF	TGTGCCAGCAGTGGGACGGGCTCCTACAATGAGCAGTTCTTC
NA	NA	17	TRBV15	TRBJ2-3	CATSRVVTGTSTDTQYF	TGTGCCACCAGCAGAGTAGTTACAGGAACCAGCACAGATACGCAGTATTTT
NA	few	13	TRBV20-1	TRBJ2-5	CSARDTGSETQYF	TGCAGTGCTAGAGATACAGGGTCAGAGACCCAGTACTTC
NA	NA	16	TRBV5-6	TRBJ2-5	CASSEGTKAPRETQYF	TGTGCCAGCAGCGAAGGGACCAAGGCTCCTCGAGAGACCCAGTACTTC
NA	NA	14	TRBV20-1	TRBJ2-5	CSADNARTGRAQYF	TGCAGTGCTGACAACGCCCGGACAGGGAGGGCCCAGTACTTC
TRBD2	few	15	TRBV7-2	TRBJ2-1	CASSRTTSGSNEQFF	TGTGCCAGCAGCCGGACGACTAGCGGGAGTAATGAGCAGTTCTTC
TRBD1	NA	15	TRBV4-1	TRBJ1-6	CASSQEGTGVSPLHF	TGCGCCAGCAGCCAAGAGGGGACAGGGGTATCACCCCTCCACTTT
NA	NA	15	TRBV7-2	TRBJ2-7	CASSLDGDRTYEQYF	TGTGCCAGCAGCTTAGACGGAGACCGAACCTACGAGCAGTACTTC
NA	few	19	TRBV27	TRBJ1-6	CASSPRRGQLPSYNSPLHF	TGTGCCAGCAGTCCCAGGCGGGGGCAGTTGCCCTCCTATAATTCACCCCTCCACTTT
TRBD2	NA	19	TRBV4-3	TRBJ2-1	CASSQDLASGGLTYNEQFF	TGCGCCAGCAGCCAAGATCTGGCTAGCGGGGGGCTAACCTACAATGAGCAGTTCTTC
NA	NA	16	TRBV9	TRBJ2-4	CASSAPGAPDKNIQYF	TGTGCCAGCAGCGCCCCGGGGGCCCCCGACAAAAACATTCAGTACTTC
TRBD1	few	17	TRBV2	TRBJ2-6	CASIRDRGFSGANVLTF	TGTGCCAGCATCCGGGACAGGGGCTTCTCTGGGGCCAACGTCCTGACTTTC
NA	NA	14	TRBV2	TRBJ1-6	CASSSSSYNSPLHF	TGTGCCAGCAGTTCGAGCTCCTATAATTCACCCCTCCACTTT
NA	NA	15	TRBV7-3	TRBJ2-1	CASSQPPDGFGEQFF	TGTGCCAGCAGCCAGCCCCCTGACGGCTTCGGCGAGCAGTTCTTC
NA	NA	13	TRBV29-1	TRBJ1-1	CSGGDDKSRVAFF	TGCAGCGGGGGTGACGACAAATCCCGGGTAGCTTTCTTT
NA	NA	13	TRBV7-9	TRBJ2-7	CASNPDGAGEQYF	TGTGCCAGCAATCCGGATGGGGCGGGTGAGCAGTACTTC
NA	NA	13	TRBV10-1	TRBJ2-5	CASSDNLRETQYF	TGCGCCAGCAGTGATAATCTGCGGGAGACCCAGTACTTC
TRBD2	NA	16	TRBV12-3/TRBV12-4	TRBJ2-1	CASSRGLANHQETQFF	TGTGCCAGCAGTCGAGGACTAGCGAACCACCAAGAGACCCAGTTCTTC
NA	NA	14	TRBV12-3/TRBV12-4	TRBJ1-6	CASRAQGRNSPLHF	TGTGCCAGCAGAGCTCAGGGGAGGAATTCACCCCTCCACTTT
NA	NA	14	TRBV28	TRBJ2-7	CASSRDRTRYEQYF	TGTGCCAGCAGTCGCGACAGGACTCGCTACGAGCAGTACTTC